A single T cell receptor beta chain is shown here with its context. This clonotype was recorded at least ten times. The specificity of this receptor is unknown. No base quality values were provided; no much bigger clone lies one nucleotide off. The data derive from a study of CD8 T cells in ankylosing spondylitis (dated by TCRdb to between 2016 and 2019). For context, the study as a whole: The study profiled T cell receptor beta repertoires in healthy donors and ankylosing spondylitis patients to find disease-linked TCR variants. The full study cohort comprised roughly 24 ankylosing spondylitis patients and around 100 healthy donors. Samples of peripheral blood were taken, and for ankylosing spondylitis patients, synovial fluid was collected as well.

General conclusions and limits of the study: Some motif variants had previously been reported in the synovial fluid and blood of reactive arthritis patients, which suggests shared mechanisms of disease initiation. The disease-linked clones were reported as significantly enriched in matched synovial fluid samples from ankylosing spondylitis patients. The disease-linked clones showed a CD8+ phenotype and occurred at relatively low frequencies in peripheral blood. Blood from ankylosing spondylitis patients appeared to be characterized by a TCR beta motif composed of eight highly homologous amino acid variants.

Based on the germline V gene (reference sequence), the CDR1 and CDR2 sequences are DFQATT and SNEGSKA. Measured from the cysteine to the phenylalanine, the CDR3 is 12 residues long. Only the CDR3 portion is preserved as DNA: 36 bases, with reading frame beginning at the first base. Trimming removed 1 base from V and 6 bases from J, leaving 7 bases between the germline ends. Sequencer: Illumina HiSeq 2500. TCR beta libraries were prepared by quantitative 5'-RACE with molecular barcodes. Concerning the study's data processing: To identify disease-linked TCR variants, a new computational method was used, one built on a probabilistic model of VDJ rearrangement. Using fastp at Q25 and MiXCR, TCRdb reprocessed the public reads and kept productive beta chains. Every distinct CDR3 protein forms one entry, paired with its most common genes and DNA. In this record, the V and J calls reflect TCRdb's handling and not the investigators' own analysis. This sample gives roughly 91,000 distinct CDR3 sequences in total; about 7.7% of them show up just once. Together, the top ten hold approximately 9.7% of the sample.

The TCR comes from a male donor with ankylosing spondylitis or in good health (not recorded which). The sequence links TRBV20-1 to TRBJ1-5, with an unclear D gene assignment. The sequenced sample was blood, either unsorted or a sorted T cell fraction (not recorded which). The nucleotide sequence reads TGCAGTGCTAGAGCAGGAGTTCAGCCCCAGCATTTT. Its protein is CSARAGVQPQHF.